Listed below are T cell receptor beta chains from one sample, sequenced in a study of a mutant IDH1 vaccine in newly diagnosed glioma. The data were produced by immunoSEQ multiplex PCR, yet TCRdb's version contains in-frame clones alone and is incomplete. The sample consists of tens of thousands of clones, about 82% of them appearing once. Sequences were derived from PBMCs, sampled from a glioma patient treated with radiotherapy, temozolomide or both. The source of these receptors is a man between 18 and 29 years old with glioma. CDR3s include the opening cysteine and the closing phenylalanine or tryptophan. The order of the fields is clone size, V gene, J gene, D gene, CDR3 protein, CDR3 DNA. D genes are given only for firm matches. Rows give clone size only sometimes, using once, few, many, or a class for an expanded clone.

size: once; V: TRBV27; J: TRBJ1-6; D: -; CDR3: CASSLRGEINNSPLHF; DNA: TGTGCCAGCAGTTTAAGAGGAGAAATCAATAATTCACCCCTCCACTTT
size: -; V: TRBV19; J: TRBJ2-2; D: TRBD1; CDR3: CASSLRPDRRYTGELFF; DNA: TGTGCCAGTAGTCTCCGCCCGGACAGGCGTTACACCGGGGAGCTGTTTTTT
size: -; V: TRBV19; J: TRBJ1-1; D: -; CDR3: CASQPPRGALNTEAFF; DNA: TGTGCCAGTCAACCCCCACGTGGGGCTCTAAACACTGAAGCTTTCTTT
size: -; V: TRBV5-1; J: TRBJ2-1; D: TRBD2; CDR3: CASSPWEGNSYNEQFF; DNA: TGCGCCAGCAGCCCGTGGGAGGGGAACTCCTACAATGAGCAGTTCTTC
size: once; V: TRBV4-3; J: TRBJ1-1; D: -; CDR3: CASSQESSANTEAFF; DNA: TGCGCCAGCAGCCAAGAATCGTCAGCAAACACTGAAGCTTTCTTT
size: -; V: TRBV6-5; J: TRBJ1-1; D: TRBD1; CDR3: CASTTGWGTEAFF; DNA: TGTGCCAGCACGACAGGGTGGGGGACTGAAGCTTTCTTT
size: -; V: TRBV6-6; J: TRBJ1-5; D: -; CDR3: CASSYDEGRQPQHF; DNA: TGTGCCAGCAGTTACGACGAAGGACGTCAGCCCCAGCATTTT
size: -; V: TRBV29-1; J: TRBJ1-5; D: -; CDR3: CSVLLGDSTQHF; DNA: TGCAGCGTGCTACTGGGGGATTCGACCCAGCATTTT
size: -; V: TRBV9; J: TRBJ2-7; D: -; CDR3: CASSALATGGRYEQYF; DNA: TGTGCCAGCAGCGCATTGGCGACGGGGGGCCGCTACGAGCAGTACTTC
size: -; V: TRBV30; J: TRBJ1-1; D: TRBD1; CDR3: CAYIHRDRGTWDTEAFF; DNA: TGTGCCTACATCCATCGGGACAGGGGGACCTGGGACACTGAAGCTTTCTTT
size: once; V: TRBV25-1; J: TRBJ2-5; D: TRBD1; CDR3: CASSAAGTGGMETQYF; DNA: TGTGCCAGCAGCGCTGCGGGGACAGGGGGCATGGAGACCCAGTACTTC
size: -; V: TRBV7-2; J: TRBJ1-4; D: -; CDR3: CASSFFSNEKLFF; DNA: TGTGCCAGCAGCTTTTTCAGCAATGAAAAACTGTTTTTT
size: -; V: TRBV6-6; J: TRBJ2-7; D: -; CDR3: CASQSWSSYEQYF; DNA: TGTGCCAGCCAGTCCTGGAGCTCCTACGAGCAGTACTTC
size: few; V: TRBV7-2; J: TRBJ1-6; D: -; CDR3: CASSWGTALNGSPLHF; DNA: TGTGCCAGCAGCTGGGGGACGGCGTTGAACGGATCACCCCTCCACTTT
size: -; V: TRBV30; J: TRBJ1-4; D: -; CDR3: CAWANGPVYYEKLFF; DNA: TGTGCCTGGGCGAACGGGCCAGTCTATTATGAAAAACTGTTTTTT
size: -; V: TRBV30; J: TRBJ2-2; D: TRBD2; CDR3: CAWRVSGGTGELFF; DNA: TGTGCCTGGAGAGTTAGCGGGGGCACCGGGGAGCTGTTTTTT
size: -; V: TRBV7-9; J: TRBJ2-5; D: -; CDR3: CASSRPLGGGTGETQYF; DNA: TGTGCCAGCAGCCGCCCCTTAGGAGGCGGGACCGGGGAGACCCAGTACTTC
size: -; V: TRBV19; J: TRBJ2-7; D: -; CDR3: CASSIGLRGPSYEQYF; DNA: TGTGCCAGTAGTATAGGTTTGAGGGGACCTTCCTACGAGCAGTACTTC